This T cell receptor beta chain was identified during a study of cytomegalovirus exposure and HLA in healthy donors. This clone was detected a few times. A read error may produce the germline difference seen at one junction end. With 60 Vbeta and 13 Jbeta primers, the PCR was carried out. Measured with immunoSEQ multiplex PCR; TCRdb has only the in-frame clones, and not every one. The table records 90,000 to 150,000 clones, 6.5% to 9.5% of them present only once. CDR1 and CDR2 from the germline V gene are SGHTA and FQGTGA. The CDR3 is 14 residues long. This rearrangement joins TRBV7-3 to TRBJ1-6; no reliable D call. The material sequenced was PBMCs. This TCR was recovered from a woman between 40 and 55 years old in good health and CMV-seropositive. CDR3 bases: TGTGCCGGCAGCTCAGTAGGAGCCGATTCACCCCTCCACTTT. Its translation: CAGSSVGADSPLHF. Full variable domain (missing parts from reference TRBV7-3 and TRBJ1-6): GAGVSQTPSNKVTEKGKYVELRCDPISGHTALYWYRQSLGQGPEFLIYFQGTGAADDSGLPNDRFFAVRPEGSVSTLKIQRTERGDSAVYLCAGSSVGADSPLHFGNGTRLTVT.